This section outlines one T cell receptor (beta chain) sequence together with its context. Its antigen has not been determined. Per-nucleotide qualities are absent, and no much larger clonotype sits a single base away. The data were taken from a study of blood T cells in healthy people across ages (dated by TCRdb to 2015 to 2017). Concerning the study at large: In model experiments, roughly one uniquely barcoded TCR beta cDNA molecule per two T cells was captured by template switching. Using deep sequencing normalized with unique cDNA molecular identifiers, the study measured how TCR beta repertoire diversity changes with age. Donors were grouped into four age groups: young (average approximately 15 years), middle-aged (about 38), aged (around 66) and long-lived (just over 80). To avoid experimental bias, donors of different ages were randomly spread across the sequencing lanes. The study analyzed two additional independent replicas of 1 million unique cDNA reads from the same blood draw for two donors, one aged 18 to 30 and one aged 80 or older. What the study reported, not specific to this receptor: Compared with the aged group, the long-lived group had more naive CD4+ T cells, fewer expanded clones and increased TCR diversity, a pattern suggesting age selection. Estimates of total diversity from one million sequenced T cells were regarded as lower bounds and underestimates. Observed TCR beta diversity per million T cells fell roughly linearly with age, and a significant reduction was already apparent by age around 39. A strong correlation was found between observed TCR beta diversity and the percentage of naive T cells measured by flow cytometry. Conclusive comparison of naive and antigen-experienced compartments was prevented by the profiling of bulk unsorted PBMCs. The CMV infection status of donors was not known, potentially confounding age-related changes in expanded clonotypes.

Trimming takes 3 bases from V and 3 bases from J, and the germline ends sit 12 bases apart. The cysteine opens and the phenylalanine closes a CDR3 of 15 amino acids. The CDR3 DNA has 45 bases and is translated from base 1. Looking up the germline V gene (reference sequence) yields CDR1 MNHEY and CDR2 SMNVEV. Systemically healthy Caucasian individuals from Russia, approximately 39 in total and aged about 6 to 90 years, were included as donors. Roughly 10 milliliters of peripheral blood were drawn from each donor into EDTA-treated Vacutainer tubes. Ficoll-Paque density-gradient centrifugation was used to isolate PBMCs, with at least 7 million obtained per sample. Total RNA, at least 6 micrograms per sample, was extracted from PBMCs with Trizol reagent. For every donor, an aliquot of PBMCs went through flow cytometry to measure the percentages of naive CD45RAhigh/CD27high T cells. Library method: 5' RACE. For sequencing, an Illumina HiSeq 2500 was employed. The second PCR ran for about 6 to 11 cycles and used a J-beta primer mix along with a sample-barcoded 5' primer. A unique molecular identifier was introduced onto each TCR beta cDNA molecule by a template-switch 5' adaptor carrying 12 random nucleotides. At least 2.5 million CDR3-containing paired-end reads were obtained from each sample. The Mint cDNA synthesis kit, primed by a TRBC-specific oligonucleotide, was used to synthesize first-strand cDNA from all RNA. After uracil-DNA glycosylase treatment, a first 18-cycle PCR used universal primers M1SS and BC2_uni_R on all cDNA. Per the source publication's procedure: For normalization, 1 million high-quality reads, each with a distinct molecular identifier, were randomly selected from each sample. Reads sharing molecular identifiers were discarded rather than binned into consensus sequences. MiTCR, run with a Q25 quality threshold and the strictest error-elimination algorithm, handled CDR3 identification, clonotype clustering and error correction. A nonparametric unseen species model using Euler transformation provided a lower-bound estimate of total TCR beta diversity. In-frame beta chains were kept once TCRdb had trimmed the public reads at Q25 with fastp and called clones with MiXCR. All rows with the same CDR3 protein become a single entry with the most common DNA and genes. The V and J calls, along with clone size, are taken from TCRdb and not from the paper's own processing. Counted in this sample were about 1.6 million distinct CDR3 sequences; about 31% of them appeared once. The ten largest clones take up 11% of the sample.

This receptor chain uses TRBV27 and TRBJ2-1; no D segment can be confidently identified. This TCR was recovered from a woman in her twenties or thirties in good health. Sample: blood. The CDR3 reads CASSFSIGYYNEQFF. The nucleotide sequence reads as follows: TGTGCCAGCAGTTTTTCTATAGGGTACTACAATGAGCAGTTCTTC.